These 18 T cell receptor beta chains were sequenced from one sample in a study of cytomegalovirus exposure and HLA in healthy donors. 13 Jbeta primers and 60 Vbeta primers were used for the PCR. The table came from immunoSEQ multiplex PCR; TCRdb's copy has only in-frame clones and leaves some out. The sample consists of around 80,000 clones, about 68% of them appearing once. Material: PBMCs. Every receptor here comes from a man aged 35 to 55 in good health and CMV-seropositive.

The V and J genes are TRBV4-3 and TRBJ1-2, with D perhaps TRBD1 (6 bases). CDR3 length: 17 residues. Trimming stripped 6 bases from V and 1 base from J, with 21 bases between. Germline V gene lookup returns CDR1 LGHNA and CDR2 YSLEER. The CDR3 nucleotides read TGCGCCAGCAGACCCTCGGAATCCAGGGGCGATAACTATGGCTACACCTTC. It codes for CASRPSESRGDNYGYTF.

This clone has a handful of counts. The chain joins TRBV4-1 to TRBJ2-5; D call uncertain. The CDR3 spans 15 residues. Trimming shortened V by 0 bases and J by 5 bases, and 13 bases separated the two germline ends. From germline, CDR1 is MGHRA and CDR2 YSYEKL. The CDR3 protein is CASSQDAVARETQYF. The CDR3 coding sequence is TGCGCCAGCAGCCAAGATGCTGTCGCCCGGGAGACCCAGTACTTC.

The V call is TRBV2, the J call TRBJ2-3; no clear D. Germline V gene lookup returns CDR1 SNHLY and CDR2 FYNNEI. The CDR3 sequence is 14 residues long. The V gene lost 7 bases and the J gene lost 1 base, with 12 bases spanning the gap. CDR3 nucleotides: TGTGCCAGCATCGGTCGGAGAGGCACAGATACGCAGTATTTT. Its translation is CASIGRRGTDTQYF.

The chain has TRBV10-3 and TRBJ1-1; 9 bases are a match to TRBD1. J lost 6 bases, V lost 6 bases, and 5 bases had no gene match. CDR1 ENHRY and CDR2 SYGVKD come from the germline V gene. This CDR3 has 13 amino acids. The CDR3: CAIRGTGRAEAFF. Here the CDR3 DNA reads TGTGCCATCAGAGGGACAGGGCGAGCTGAAGCTTTCTTT.

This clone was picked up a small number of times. The CDR3, as DNA: TGTGCCAGCAGCTCCGGGACTTTGGCGGGGGCGAGCGAAAAACTGTTTTTT. Translation gives CASSSGTLAGASEKLFF. V gene TRBV7-7 combines with J gene TRBJ1-4; TRBD1 is a possible D gene (6 bases). The CDR3 has 17 residues. Germline values: CDR1 SSHAT, CDR2 FNYEAQ (reference sequence). V gave up 4 bases and J gave up 8 bases, with 23 bases separating them.

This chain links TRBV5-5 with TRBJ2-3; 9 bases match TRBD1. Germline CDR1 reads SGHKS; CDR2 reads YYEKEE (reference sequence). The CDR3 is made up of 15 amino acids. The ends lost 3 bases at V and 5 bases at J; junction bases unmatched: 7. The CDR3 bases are TGTGCCAGCAGCTCTGCACAGGGGGCGGGAGATACGCAGTATTTT. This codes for CASSSAQGAGDTQYF. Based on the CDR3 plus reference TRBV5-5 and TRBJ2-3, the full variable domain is DAGVTQSPTHLIKTRGQQVTLRCSPISGHKSVSWYQQVLGQGPQFIFQYYEKEERGRGNFPDRFSARQFPNYSSELNVNALLLGDSALYLCASSSAQGAGDTQYFGPGTRLTVL.

The CDR3 DNA reads TGTGCCAGCAAAGAGACAGCCAATTCACCCCTCCACTTT. Translating it yields CASKETANSPLHF. The chain combines TRBV6-1 with TRBJ1-6; D is perhaps TRBD1 (5 bases). CDR3 size: 13 residues. The germline CDR1 and CDR2 sequences are MNHNS and SASEGT. V lost 7 bases to trimming and J lost 7 bases, with 11 bases between them.

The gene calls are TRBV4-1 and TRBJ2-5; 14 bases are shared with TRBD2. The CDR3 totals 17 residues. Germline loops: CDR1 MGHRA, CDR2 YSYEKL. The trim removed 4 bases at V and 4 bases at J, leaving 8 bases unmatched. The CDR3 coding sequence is TGCGCCAGCAGCCCCCCGTTGACTAGCGGGGGGGGAGAGACCCAGTACTTC. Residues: CASSPPLTSGGGETQYF.

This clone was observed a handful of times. CDR3: CASIKIAGGSSYEQYF. CDR3 nucleotide sequence: TGTGCCAGCATCAAAATAGCGGGTGGGAGCTCCTACGAGCAGTACTTC. The V call is TRBV27, the J call TRBJ2-7; 7 bases align to TRBD2. The CDR3 spans 16 residues. Trimming cost V 7 bases and J 0 bases; bases outside gene matches: 12. From germline, CDR1 is MNHEY and CDR2 SMNVEV (reference sequence).

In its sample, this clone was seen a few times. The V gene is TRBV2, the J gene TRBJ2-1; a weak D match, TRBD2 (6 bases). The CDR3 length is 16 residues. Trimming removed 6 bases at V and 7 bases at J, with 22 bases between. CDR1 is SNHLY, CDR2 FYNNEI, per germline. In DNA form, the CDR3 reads TGTGCCAGCAGGAGGGACTTTCCTGGAGGGACGAATGAGCAGTTCTTC. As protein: CASRRDFPGGTNEQFF.

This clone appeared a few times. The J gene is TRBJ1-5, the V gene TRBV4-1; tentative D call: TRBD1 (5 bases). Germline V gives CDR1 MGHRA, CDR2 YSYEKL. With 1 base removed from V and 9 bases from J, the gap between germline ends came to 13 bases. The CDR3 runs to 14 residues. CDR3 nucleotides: TGCGCCAGCAGCCAAGTTCCGTTCCAGGGGCCCCAGCATTTT. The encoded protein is CASSQVPFQGPQHF.

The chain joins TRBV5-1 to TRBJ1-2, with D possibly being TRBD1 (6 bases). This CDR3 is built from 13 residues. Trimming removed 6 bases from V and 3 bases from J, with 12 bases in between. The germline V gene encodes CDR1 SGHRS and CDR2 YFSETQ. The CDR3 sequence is CASKVGQYYGYTF. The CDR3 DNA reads TGCGCCAGCAAGGTCGGACAGTACTATGGCTACACCTTC.

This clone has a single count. As DNA, the CDR3 is TGCAGTGCTAGAGGAGGCGGGTGGGCTTTCTTT. Amino acid sequence: CSARGGGWAFF. The V call is TRBV20-1, the J call TRBJ1-1; the D is unclear. The CDR3 totals 11 residues. CDR1 is DFQATT, CDR2 SNEGSKA, per germline (reference sequence). V lost 1 base to trimming and J lost 11 bases, with 11 bases between them.

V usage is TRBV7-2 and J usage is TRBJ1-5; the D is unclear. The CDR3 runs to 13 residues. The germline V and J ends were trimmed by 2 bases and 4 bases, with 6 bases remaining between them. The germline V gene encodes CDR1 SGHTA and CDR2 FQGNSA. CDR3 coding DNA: TGTGCCAGCAGCTTAAGAGGTAATCAGCCCCAGCATTTT. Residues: CASSLRGNQPQHF.

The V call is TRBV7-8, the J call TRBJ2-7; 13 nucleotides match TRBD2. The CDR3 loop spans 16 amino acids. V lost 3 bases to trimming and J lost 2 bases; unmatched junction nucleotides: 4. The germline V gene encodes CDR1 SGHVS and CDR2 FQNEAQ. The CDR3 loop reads CASSLRLAGGTYEQYF. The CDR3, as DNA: TGTGCCAGCAGCTTGAGACTAGCGGGGGGTACCTACGAGCAGTACTTC.

CDR3 protein: CASSESQGPSYNEQFF. As DNA, the CDR3 is TGTGCCAGCAGTGAATCACAGGGTCCCAGCTACAATGAGCAGTTCTTC. V is TRBV6-1 and J is TRBJ2-1; a possible D gene is TRBD1 (6 bases). This CDR3 contains 16 residues. With 2 bases removed from V and 3 bases from J, the gap between germline ends came to 14 bases. Germline values: CDR1 MNHNS, CDR2 SASEGT.

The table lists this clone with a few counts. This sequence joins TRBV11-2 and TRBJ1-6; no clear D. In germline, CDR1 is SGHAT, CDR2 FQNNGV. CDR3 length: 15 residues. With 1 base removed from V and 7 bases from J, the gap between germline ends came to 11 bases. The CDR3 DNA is TGTGCCAGCAGCTTAGCAGGCAGGAGGAATTCACCCCTCCACTTT. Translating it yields CASSLAGRRNSPLHF. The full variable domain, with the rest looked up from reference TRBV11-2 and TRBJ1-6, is EAGVAQSPRYKIIEKRQSVAFWCNPISGHATLYWYQQILGQGPKLLIQFQNNGVVDDSQLPKDRFSAERLKGVDSTLKIQPAKLEDSAVYLCASSLAGRRNSPLHFGNGTRLTVT.

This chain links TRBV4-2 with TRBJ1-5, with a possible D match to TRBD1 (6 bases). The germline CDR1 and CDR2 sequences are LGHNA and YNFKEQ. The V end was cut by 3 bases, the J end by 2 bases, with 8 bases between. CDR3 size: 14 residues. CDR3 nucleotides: TGTGCCAGCAGCCAGTCAGGGGGCAATCAGCCCCAGCATTTT. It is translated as CASSQSGGNQPQHF.